The subject of this entry is one T cell receptor beta chain. This sample is drawn from a study of multiple sclerosis patients with progressive multifocal leukoencephalopathy. The time point was: time of PML onset. There are 13 residues in the CDR3. Trimming took off 0 bases at V and 3 bases at J, with 6 bases between the two ends. Germline V gene data show CDR1 as MNHEY and CDR2 as SVGAGI. Sequenced by immunoSEQ multiplex PCR; TCRdb stores in-frame clones only, minus some. The sample contains under 35,000 clones, roughly 87% of which appear only once. The input for sequencing was PBMCs, taken from a patient treated with natalizumab. The V and J genes are TRBV6-5 and TRBJ2-7; D is ambiguous. The clonotype originates from a woman between 40 and 50 years old with progressive multifocal leukoencephalopathy. The CDR3 coding sequence is TGTGCCAGCAGTTACTCGACGGGCTACGAGCAGTACTTC. Translation: CASSYSTGYEQYF.